What follows are 3 T cell receptor beta chains derived from one specimen sequenced in a study of cytomegalovirus exposure and HLA in healthy donors. The table came from immunoSEQ multiplex PCR; TCRdb's copy has only in-frame clones and leaves some out. The sample carries 150,000 or so clones, 80% to 90% recorded once. The material sequenced was PBMCs. The receptors stem from a woman under 30 in good health and CMV-seronegative.

V usage is TRBV27 and J usage is TRBJ1-1, with D possibly being TRBD1 (6 bases). The CDR3 is 13 amino acids. The germline V and J ends were trimmed by 10 bases and 5 bases, with 17 bases remaining between them. Germline lookup yields CDR1 MNHEY and CDR2 SMNVEV (reference sequence). CDR3 DNA: TGTGCCACCGAAACAGGGAGTGGAACTGAAGCTTTCTTT. This translates into CATETGSGTEAFF.

The chain is built from TRBV7-9 and TRBJ1-2, with D perhaps TRBD1 (6 bases). This CDR3 is 13 amino acids long. The germline gives CDR1 SEHNR, CDR2 FQNEAQ (reference sequence). V was shortened by 5 bases and J by 6 bases, with 13 bases between the two germline ends. CDR3 DNA: TGTGCCAGCAGCCTCGCGACAGGCGATGGCTACACCTTC. This sequence encodes CASSLATGDGYTF.

V usage is TRBV18 and J usage is TRBJ2-1; D call uncertain. Trimming pared 3 bases from V and 14 bases from J, leaving 17 bases between. The CDR3 runs 13 residues. Per the germline V gene, CDR1 is KGHSH and CDR2 is LQKENI. CDR3 region: CASSPPGRMSEFF. For the CDR3, the DNA is TGTGCCAGCTCACCGCCGGGTCGGATGTCGGAGTTCTTC.